These T cell receptor beta chains were read from a single sample in a study of blood T cell repertoires in COVID-19. The table came from immunoSEQ multiplex PCR; TCRdb's copy has only in-frame clones and leaves some out. Among 150,000 to 200,000 clones listed, more than 75% were seen once. Sequencing was carried out using peripheral blood. Source of these receptors: a woman aged 70-85 years with COVID-19, enrolled during active disease. Each CDR3 is given without its conserved first and last residue. Clone size is given for some rows only: seen once, a few or many times, or a class if the clone is expanded.

j_call v_call clone_size cdr3_aa
TRBJ1-3 TRBV19 - ASSQQASSGNTIY
TRBJ1-6 TRBV5-4 - ASSTTTGANSPLH
TRBJ2-7 TRBV4-2 - ASSQADPADYEQY
TRBJ2-7 TRBV5-1 - ASSLAQGYSYEQY
TRBJ1-1 TRBV7-9 once ASSSGVQGFMNTEAF
TRBJ1-2 TRBV4-2 - ASSQGRNYGYT
TRBJ2-3 TRBV5-4 - ASSLNKLAGRTDTQY
TRBJ2-2 TRBV7-9 - ASSSGLAGGLNTGELF
TRBJ1-1 TRBV7-8 - ASSPRDRVNTEAF
TRBJ1-2 TRBV24-1 - ATSDPGQGGNYGYT
TRBJ1-5 TRBV5-1 - ASSFTDTTYNTGQPQH
TRBJ1-4 TRBV7-9 - ASSLRGTHEKLF
TRBJ1-3 TRBV7-9 - ASSLDTGNTIY
TRBJ1-3 TRBV28 - ASSPTSDRVGDTIY
TRBJ2-6 TRBV9 - ASSVDLELYSGANVLT
TRBJ2-1 TRBV2 - ASSEARVEQF
TRBJ2-5 TRBV5-6 - ASSLAGTGEETQY